This T cell receptor (beta chain) was sequenced in a study of blood T cell repertoires in COVID-19. Whole-study context: The study drew acute and convalescent COVID-19 samples from the United States, Italy and Spain. The analysed material was cDNA or gDNA that came from T cells, B-cell-depleted T cells, or PBMCs.

The CDR3 totals 17 residues. Trimming shortened V by 5 bases and J by 0 bases, and 16 bases separated the two germline ends. In germline, CDR1 is MNHEY, CDR2 SVGEGT. TCRdb's copy holds only in-frame clones and misses some; the assay was immunoSEQ multiplex PCR. Found here are about 25,000 clones, around nine tenths of them singletons; the top ten hold about 17%. Source material: peripheral blood. This TCR was recovered from a man aged 65 to 85 with acute or convalescent COVID-19. This chain connects TRBV6-2 or TRBV6-3 to TRBJ2-2; D gene uncertain. CDR3 bases: TGTGCCAGCAGTGATATGTGGCGGCCAGCGAACACCGGGGAGCTGTTTTTT. It encodes CASSDMWRPANTGELFF.